Listed below are T cell receptor beta chains from one sample, sequenced in a study of CD8+ T cells in alopecia areata. The repertoire was sequenced with immunoSEQ multiplex PCR; TCRdb's copy has only in-frame clones and lacks some. The sample carries 95,000 to 120,000 clones, 56% recorded once. The input for sequencing was CD4+ T cells sorted from blood, taken at week 24, from a patient treated with tofacitinib. The receptors here all came from a human donor with alopecia areata. Each CDR3 is given with its conserved first and last residue. A D gene is named only where the DNA matches it firmly. Clone sizes are given selectively: once, few, many, or a class where the clone is expanded.

j_call | clone_size | d_call | v_call | cdr3_nt | cdr3_aa
TRBJ1-2 | - | - | TRBV4-1 | TGCGCCAGCAGCCCCGGACCCTATGGCTACACCTTC | CASSPGPYGYTF
TRBJ2-1 | - | TRBD2 | TRBV6-5 | TGTGCCAGCAGTTATATCGGGGGGGGATGGAATGAGCAGTTCTTC | CASSYIGGGWNEQFF
TRBJ1-5 | - | TRBD1 | TRBV30 | TGTGCCTCACGACAGGGGTCAGGGGCTAATCAGCCCCAGCATTTT | CASRQGSGANQPQHF
TRBJ2-1 | few | - | TRBV2 | TGTGCCACCCATTTTGGCGGCTCCTACAATGAGCAGTTCTTC | CATHFGGSYNEQFF
TRBJ2-2 | few | - | TRBV13 | TGTGCCAGCAGCTCCCCGCGATTTGCGAACACCGGGGAGCTGTTTTTT | CASSSPRFANTGELFF
TRBJ1-5 | - | - | TRBV10-3 | TGTGCCATCAGTGATCAGGGTTTGACGAGCAATCAGCCCCAGCATTTT | CAISDQGLTSNQPQHF
TRBJ1-6 | - | - | TRBV27 | TGTGCCAGCAGTTTTACAGGGTCTCAAAATTCACCCCTCCACTTT | CASSFTGSQNSPLHF
TRBJ2-5 | - | - | TRBV7-9 | TGTGCCAGCAGCTTAGGGGTGGTGGAGACCCAGTACTTC | CASSLGVVETQYF
TRBJ1-1 | - | - | TRBV29-1 | TGCAGCGTTTCACAGACAAAAGCTTTCTTT | CSVSQTKAFF
TRBJ1-2 | - | - | TRBV30 | TGTGCCTGGAGTGTACCGGGCTTAAGGGATGGCTACACCTTC | CAWSVPGLRDGYTF
TRBJ1-6 | few | TRBD1 | TRBV11-2 | TGTGCCAGCAGCGCAGCGGGACAGGGAAATTCACCCCTCCACTTT | CASSAAGQGNSPLHF
TRBJ2-5 | - | - | TRBV10-2 | TGCGCCAGCAGTGAGAGGGAGACCCAGTACTTC | CASSERETQYF
TRBJ1-2 | - | - | TRBV7-2 | TGTGCCAGCAGCTTAGGTTACGAAGGCTACACCTTC | CASSLGYEGYTF
TRBJ1-3 | - | - | TRBV5-1 | TGCGCCAGCAGCTTGGAGGGGACGCGGGGAAACACCATATATTTT | CASSLEGTRGNTIYF
TRBJ2-1 | - | TRBD1 | TRBV2 | TGTGCCAGCAGACGACCGGGACAGGTCAATGAGCAGTTCTTC | CASRRPGQVNEQFF
TRBJ2-3 | - | TRBD2 | TRBV4-3 | TGCGCCAGCAGCCAGACGAGACTAGCGGGGGGCCCCACAGATACGCAGTATTTT | CASSQTRLAGGPTDTQYF
TRBJ1-3 | once | TRBD1 | TRBV6-5 | TGTGCCAGCAGTTTACAGGGGGCGTCGGGAAACACCATATATTTT | CASSLQGASGNTIYF
TRBJ2-7 | - | - | TRBV4-2 | TGTGCCAGCAGCCAAGATTGGAGGGCGGGCCCTCCTAGCTCCTACGAGCAGTACTTC | CASSQDWRAGPPSSYEQYF
TRBJ1-2 | few | - | TRBV29-1 | TGCAGCGTTGAAGATCAAAGAGCTAACTATGGCTACACCTTC | CSVEDQRANYGYTF
TRBJ2-6 | - | - | TRBV10-3 | TGTGCCATCGGTGGGCCCTCTGGGGCCAACGTCCTGACTTTC | CAIGGPSGANVLTF
TRBJ2-3 | once | - | TRBV30 | TGTGCCTGGAGTGAGGGGGGATATAGCACAGATACGCAGTATTTT | CAWSEGGYSTDTQYF
TRBJ2-7 | few | TRBD2 | TRBV10-3 | TGTGCCATCAGTGATGGCCTAGCGGGGGATCCAGACTACGAGCAGTACTTC | CAISDGLAGDPDYEQYF